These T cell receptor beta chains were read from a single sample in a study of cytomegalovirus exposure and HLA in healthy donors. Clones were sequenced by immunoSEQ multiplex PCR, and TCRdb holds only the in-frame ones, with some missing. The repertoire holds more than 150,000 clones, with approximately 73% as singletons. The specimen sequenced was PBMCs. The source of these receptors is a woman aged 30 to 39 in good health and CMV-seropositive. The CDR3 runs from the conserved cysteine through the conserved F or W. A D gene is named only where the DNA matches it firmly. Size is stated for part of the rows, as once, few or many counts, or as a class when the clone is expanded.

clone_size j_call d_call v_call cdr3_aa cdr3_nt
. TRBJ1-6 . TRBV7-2 CASSLDQRSPLHF TGTGCCAGCAGCTTAGATCAGAGGTCACCCCTCCACTTT
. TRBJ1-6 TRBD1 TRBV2 CASSPGQGKSPLHF TGTGCCAGCAGCCCGGGACAGGGTAAATCACCCCTCCACTTT
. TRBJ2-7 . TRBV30 CAWSGLGGGPYEQHF TGTGCCTGGAGTGGGTTGGGAGGGGGGCCCTACGAGCAGCACTTC
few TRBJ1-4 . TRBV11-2 CASSPGGVKLFF TGTGCCAGCAGCCCGGGGGGGGTGAAACTGTTTTTT
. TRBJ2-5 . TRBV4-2 CASSQEHAPSGTQYF TGTGCCAGCAGCCAAGAGCACGCGCCGTCTGGGACCCAGTACTTC
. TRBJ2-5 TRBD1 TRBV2 CASSVYRGNLGEQYF TGTGCCAGCAGTGTATACAGGGGCAATTTGGGGGAGCAGTACTTC
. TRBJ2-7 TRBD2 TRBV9 CASSPGGPSEQYF TGTGCCAGCAGTCCGGGGGGGCCTAGCGAGCAGTACTTC
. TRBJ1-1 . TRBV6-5 CASSLRGNTEAFF TGTGCCAGCAGCTTAAGGGGGAACACTGAAGCTTTCTTT
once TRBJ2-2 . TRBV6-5 CASSPGSTGELFF TGTGCCAGCAGTCCCGGGTCCACCGGGGAGCTGTTTTTT
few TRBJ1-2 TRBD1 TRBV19 CASSRGQGLSGYTF TGTGCCAGTAGTAGGGGACAGGGGTTAAGCGGCTACACCTTC
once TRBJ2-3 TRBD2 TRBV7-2 CASSLAGGARTDTQYF TGTGCCAGCAGCTTAGCCGGGGGGGCACGCACAGATACGCAGTATTTT
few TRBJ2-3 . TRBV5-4 CASSLDASPTDTQYF TGTGCCAGCAGCTTGGATGCGAGCCCCACAGATACGCAGTATTTT
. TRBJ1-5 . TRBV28 CASDPAGDINQPQHF TGTGCCAGCGATCCGGCGGGGGACATTAATCAGCCCCAGCATTTT
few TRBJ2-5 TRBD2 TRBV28 CASSPRGGVETQYF TGTGCCAGCAGTCCCCGGGGAGGGGTAGAGACCCAGTACTTC
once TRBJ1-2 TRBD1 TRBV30 CAWSGETGDGYTF TGTGCCTGGAGTGGAGAGACAGGGGATGGCTACACCTTC
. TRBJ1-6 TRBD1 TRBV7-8 CASSGGTGVVNSPLHF TGTGCCAGCAGCGGCGGGACAGGGGTAGTTAATTCACCCCTCCACTTT
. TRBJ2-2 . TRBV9 CASSVNTGLDTGELFF TGTGCCAGCAGCGTAAACACGGGGTTAGACACCGGGGAGCTGTTTTTT
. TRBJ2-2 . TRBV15 CATSRKGIGELFF TGTGCCACCAGCAGAAAGGGGATCGGGGAGCTGTTTTTT
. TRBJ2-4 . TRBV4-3 CASSQVALAKNIQYF TGCGCCAGCAGCCAAGTGGCTCTAGCCAAAAACATTCAGTACTTC
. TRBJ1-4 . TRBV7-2 CASSTSKTTNEKLFF TGTGCCAGCAGCACCTCTAAGACAACTAATGAAAAACTGTTTTTT
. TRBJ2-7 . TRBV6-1 CASSVRDRTYEQYF TGTGCCAGCAGTGTGCGGGACAGAACCTACGAGCAGTACTTC
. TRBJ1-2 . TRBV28 CASSSGVNYGYTF TGTGCCAGCAGTTCCGGGGTTAACTATGGCTACACCTTC
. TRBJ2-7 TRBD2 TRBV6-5 CASSRGLADYEQYF TGTGCCAGCAGCAGAGGGCTAGCGGATTACGAGCAGTACTTC
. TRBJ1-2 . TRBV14 CASSQDRRRGYTF TGTGCCAGCAGCCAAGATCGGAGGAGGGGCTACACCTTC
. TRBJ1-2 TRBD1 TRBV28 CASSFVDRDDYGYTF TGTGCCAGCAGTTTTGTGGACAGGGACGACTATGGCTACACCTTC
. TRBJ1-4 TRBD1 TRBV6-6 CASSLRQGATNEKLFF TGTGCCAGCAGTCTTCGACAGGGTGCAACTAATGAAAAACTGTTTTTT